These 30 T cell receptor beta chains share one sample of origin, sequenced in a study of PD-L1 blockade in urothelial cancer. Libraries were prepared by immunoSEQ multiplex PCR; TCRdb keeps only in-frame clonotypes and omits some of them. The sample has 100,000 to 150,000 clones; roughly 80% are singletons. Regarding time point: pretreatment peripheral blood. The source material was PBMCs, sampled around atezolizumab (anti-PD-L1) treatment. These receptors were taken from a man aged 45-65 years with urothelial cancer.

V and J are TRBV28 and TRBJ1-6; a weak D match, TRBD1 (5 bases). Trimming took 3 bases from V and 9 from J, leaving 12 bases between them. Looked up from germline, CDR1 is MDHEN and CDR2 is SYDVKM. There are 14 residues in the CDR3. CDR3 DNA sequence: TGTGCCAGCAGTTTCGCCCAGGGACTTTCACCCCTCCACTTT. This codes for CASSFAQGLSPLHF.

The J gene is TRBJ1-1, the V gene TRBV7-9; the match to TRBD1 covers 7 bases. This CDR3 is built from 15 residues. V lost 5 bases and J lost 0; bases outside the gene matches: 6. From germline, CDR1 is SEHNR and CDR2 FQNEAQ (reference sequence). The CDR3 protein is CASSPVDRLNTEAFF. CDR3 bases: TGTGCCAGCAGCCCGGTGGACAGGTTGAACACTGAAGCTTTCTTT.

The rearrangement links TRBV6-5 to TRBJ2-7, with D perhaps matching TRBD2 (6 bases). V was pared by 0 bases and J by 3 bases, with 12 bases between. The CDR3 extends over 15 amino acids. Germline values: CDR1 MNHEY, CDR2 SVGAGI. DNA of the CDR3: TGTGCCAGCAGTTACTCGTGGAGCGGGCACTACGAGCAGTACTTC. Translated: CASSYSWSGHYEQYF.

The V call is TRBV6-5, the J call TRBJ1-2; 8 positions match TRBD1. This CDR3 region has 13 residues. Germline CDR1 reads MNHEY; CDR2 reads SVGAGI. The V segment lost 6 bases and the J segment 8 bases; nucleotides outside the gene matches: 8. CDR3 in DNA: TGTGCCAGCAGCCAGGACAGGGTGGGAGGCTACACCTTC. This sequence encodes CASSQDRVGGYTF.

This chain connects TRBV5-1 to TRBJ1-5; D possibly corresponds to TRBD1 (6 bases). V lost 5 bases and J 7 bases, leaving 13 bases between the germline ends. Germline values: CDR1 SGHRS, CDR2 YFSETQ. The CDR3 runs to 13 residues. As DNA, the CDR3 is TGCGCCAGCAGTCTCAGGGGCGAACAGCCCCAGCATTTT. Its protein is CASSLRGEQPQHF.

This chain connects TRBV9 to TRBJ2-7; TRBD1 agrees at 7 bases. The ends lost 1 base at V and 2 bases at J; junction bases unmatched: 9. The germline CDR1 and CDR2 sequences are SGDLS and YYNGEE. The CDR3 has 16 amino acids. DNA of the CDR3: TGTGCCAGCAGCGTAAGCTCGGACAGGCCTACCTACGAGCAGTACTTC. This sequence encodes CASSVSSDRPTYEQYF.

The chain combines TRBV27 with TRBJ2-7; possibly TRBD1 for D (6 bases). Germline CDR1 and CDR2: MNHEY and SMNVEV (reference sequence). V lost 4 bases, J lost 3 bases, and 25 bases lay in between. CDR3 length: 18 residues. The CDR3 loop reads CASSSRTVRSPNLYEQYF. Written as DNA, the CDR3 is TGTGCCAGCAGTTCTAGGACAGTACGATCCCCGAACCTCTACGAGCAGTACTTC.

The CDR3 spells CASSSPGQGIREQYF. In nucleotides, the CDR3 is TGTGCCAGCAGTTCGCCGGGACAGGGGATTCGCGAGCAGTACTTC. V gene TRBV27 combines with J gene TRBJ2-7, with 10 bases lining up with TRBD1. Germline V gene data show CDR1 as MNHEY and CDR2 as SMNVEV (reference sequence). The CDR3 is 15 residues long. V was clipped by 4 bases and J by 6 bases; unmatched bases: 9.

The chain couples TRBV2 to TRBJ2-5; maybe TRBD2 (5 bases). This CDR3 is 16 amino acids long. CDR1 is SNHLY and CDR2 is FYNNEI in the germline V gene. The V gene lost 6 bases and the J gene lost 1 base, with 18 bases spanning the gap. CDR3 sequence: CASSDREPKGQETQYF. Written as DNA, the CDR3 is TGTGCCAGCAGCGACCGGGAACCTAAGGGCCAAGAGACCCAGTACTTC.

The V and J genes are TRBV4-1 and TRBJ2-5; D not certain. The germline V gene encodes CDR1 MGHRA and CDR2 YSYEKL. CDR3 size: 14 residues. Trimming cost V 2 bases and J 5 bases, with 12 bases left between them. CDR3 nucleotide sequence: TGCGCCAGCAGCCAAACTTCGGAGTGGGAGACCCAGTACTTC. It codes for CASSQTSEWETQYF.

The J gene is TRBJ1-6, the V gene TRBV5-1, with D hard to call. CDR3 length equals 12 residues. The V end was cut by 4 bases, the J end by 10 bases, with 9 bases between. Per germline, CDR1 SGHRS and CDR2 YFSETQ. The CDR3 reads CASSPDFSPLHF. CDR3 DNA sequence: TGCGCCAGCAGCCCCGACTTCTCACCCCTCCACTTT.

CDR3 bases: TGTGCCAGCAGTCCTCTTAGCGGGAGGTCAAAGATCGGGTCCTACAATGAGCAGTTCTTC. Translated: CASSPLSGRSKIGSYNEQFF. The chain has TRBV28 and TRBJ2-1, with TRBD2 matching over 10 bases. Germline V gives CDR1 MDHEN, CDR2 SYDVKM. The CDR3 is 20 residues long. Trimming took 5 bases from V and 1 from J; bases not matched to a gene: 17.

The chain links TRBV28 to TRBJ2-3, with D possibly being TRBD2 (6 bases). This CDR3 region has 15 residues. The germline V gene encodes CDR1 MDHEN and CDR2 SYDVKM. The V gene lost 10 bases and the J gene lost 1 base, with 18 bases spanning the gap. CDR3 amino acids: CAISQLGGGTDTQYF. Here the CDR3 DNA reads TGTGCCATCTCACAACTCGGAGGGGGCACAGATACGCAGTATTTT.

The chain has TRBV6-5 and TRBJ2-5; 10 bases line up with TRBD1. Germline trimming cut 6 bases from V and 7 bases from J; bases unmatched to any gene: 8. Germline loops: CDR1 MNHEY, CDR2 SVGAGI. This CDR3 is 14 amino acids long. Here the CDR3 reads CASSRQGAGGTQYF. The CDR3 nucleotides read TGTGCCAGCAGCAGACAGGGGGCAGGGGGGACCCAGTACTTC.

V usage is TRBV5-1 and J usage is TRBJ2-2, with D perhaps matching TRBD1 (5 bases). There are 15 residues in the CDR3. Germline CDR1 reads SGHRS; CDR2 reads YFSETQ. The V and J ends lost 4 bases and 6 bases respectively, with 16 bases between them. CDR3 in DNA: TGCGCCAGCAGCGTCTTACCCCAGGGCCCCGGGGAGCTGTTTTTT. This sequence encodes CASSVLPQGPGELFF. Full variable domain (remainder filled in from reference TRBV5-1 and TRBJ2-2): KAGVTQTPRYLIKTRGQQVTLSCSPISGHRSVSWYQQTPGQGLQFLFEYFSETQRNKGNFPGRFSGRQFSNSRSEMNVSTLELGDSALYLCASSVLPQGPGELFFGEGSRLTVL.

The genes are TRBV27 and TRBJ2-2; TRBD2 matches at 11 bases. V shed 2 bases and J 3 bases; nucleotides not matched to a gene: 11. The CDR3 has 19 amino acids. Germline CDR1 and CDR2: MNHEY and SMNVEV (reference sequence). CDR3: CASSLTVGLAGRHTGELFF. Written as DNA, the CDR3 is TGTGCCAGCAGTTTAACCGTCGGACTAGCGGGCCGACACACCGGGGAGCTGTTTTTT.

The rearrangement uses TRBV25-1 and TRBJ2-1; D is ambiguous. This CDR3 is built from 17 residues. Germline CDR1 is MGHDK and CDR2 is SYGVNS. V was trimmed by 5 bases and J by 0 bases, leaving 17 bases between them. CDR3 in DNA: TGTGCCAGCAGTAAACTCACCGGAAGGAGCTCCTACAATGAGCAGTTCTTC. Residues: CASSKLTGRSSYNEQFF.

This clone has just a few counts. This sequence joins TRBV5-1 and TRBJ1-2; D call uncertain. The CDR3 runs 15 residues. Trimming cost V 0 bases and J 4 bases, with 13 bases left between them. CDR1 SGHRS and CDR2 YFSETQ come from the germline V gene. The CDR3 DNA is TGCGCCAGCAGCTTGGAAGGCGGGTTTACCTATGGCTACACCTTC. It yields the protein CASSLEGGFTYGYTF. Filled out from reference TRBV5-1 and TRBJ1-2, the complete variable domain reads KAGVTQTPRYLIKTRGQQVTLSCSPISGHRSVSWYQQTPGQGLQFLFEYFSETQRNKGNFPGRFSGRQFSNSRSEMNVSTLELGDSALYLCASSLEGGFTYGYTFGSGTRLTVV.

This chain links TRBV5-4 with TRBJ2-7; TRBD1 aligns across 7 bases. CDR3 length: 16 residues. The germline gives CDR1 SGHNT, CDR2 YYREEE (reference sequence). The ends lost 1 base at V and 3 bases at J; junction bases unmatched: 10. Written as DNA, the CDR3 is TGTGCCAGCAGCTTGTTCCGACAGGGAGATGTCTACGAGCAGTACTTC. As protein: CASSLFRQGDVYEQYF.

The DNA of the CDR3 is TGTGCCAGCAGCTCTGGACAGTCGAGGGCTAATGAAAAACTGTTTTTT. This sequence encodes CASSSGQSRANEKLFF. The chain joins TRBV5-4 to TRBJ1-4; maybe TRBD1 (6 bases). The CDR3 has 16 residues. V lost 3 bases and J lost 3, with 15 bases in between. Germline V lookup: CDR1 SGHNT, CDR2 YYREEE (reference sequence).

V usage is TRBV6-4 and J usage is TRBJ2-6; no firm D call. The CDR3 sequence is 14 residues long. Germline assignment: CDR1 MRHNA and CDR2 SNTAGT. V was pared by 5 bases and J by 3 bases, with 8 bases between. CDR3 sequence reads: CASSRGYGANVLTF. The CDR3 nucleotides read TGTGCCAGCAGTCGAGGCTATGGGGCCAACGTCCTGACTTTC.

The V call is TRBV9, the J call TRBJ1-1; the match to TRBD1 covers 7 bases. CDR1 is SGDLS, CDR2 YYNGEE, per germline. This CDR3 is 15 amino acids long. V dropped 4 bases and J dropped 5; count of bases not matched to a gene: 11. CDR3 residues: CASSLATGPGTEAFF. Written as DNA, the CDR3 is TGTGCCAGCAGCCTCGCGACAGGGCCGGGGACTGAAGCTTTCTTT.

This clone has a single count. The V gene is TRBV7-2, the J gene TRBJ2-3, with TRBD2 matching 10 bases. The V and J ends lost 1 base and 4 bases, in that order; junction bases with no gene match: 2. Per the germline V gene, CDR1 is SGHTA and CDR2 is FQGNSA. CDR3 length: 15 residues. This CDR3 reads CASSLGLAGADTQYF. The CDR3 region has the DNA TGTGCCAGCAGCTTAGGTCTAGCGGGAGCAGATACGCAGTATTTT.

The chain links TRBV19 to TRBJ2-2, with D possibly being TRBD1 (7 bases). The CDR3 sequence is 15 residues long. V shed 1 base and J shed 9 bases, with 15 bases lying between them. Per the germline V gene, CDR1 is LNHDA and CDR2 is SQIVND (reference sequence). DNA for the CDR3: TGTGCCAGTAGTATAGGCCGACAGGGAGGAAGGGAGCTGTTTTTT. Amino acid sequence: CASSIGRQGGRELFF.

In DNA form, the CDR3 reads TGTGCCAGTAGTATATACGGGACAGGAGGAGCTTTCTTT. Protein: CASSIYGTGGAFF. The rearrangement uses TRBV19 and TRBJ1-1; 8 bases fit TRBD1. V was pared by 2 bases and J by 10 bases, with 6 bases of the junction left unmatched. Germline CDR1 and CDR2: LNHDA and SQIVND (reference sequence). The CDR3 has 13 amino acids.

The genes are TRBV30 and TRBJ2-7, with 9 bases identical to TRBD1. The trim removed 0 bases at V and 4 bases at J, leaving 4 bases unmatched. Germline V gene data show CDR1 as GTSNPN and CDR2 as SVGIG (reference sequence). The CDR3 totals 14 residues. CDR3 bases: TGTGCCTGGAGTGTGGGGACAGGGCAATACGAGCAGTACTTC. This translates into CAWSVGTGQYEQYF.

The chain carries TRBV19 and TRBJ2-7; a weak D match, TRBD1 (5 bases). Germline CDR1 is LNHDA and CDR2 is SQIVND (reference sequence). This CDR3 comprises 12 residues. V dropped 3 bases and J dropped 5 bases, with 8 bases sitting between them. This chain's CDR3 is CASSITGNEQYF. The CDR3, as DNA: TGTGCCAGTAGTATTACAGGCAACGAGCAGTACTTC.

V gene TRBV30 combines with J gene TRBJ2-6; TRBD1 matches at 12 bases. V lost 8 bases, J lost 4 bases, and 12 bases stayed unmatched. This CDR3 has 17 residues. CDR1 is GTSNPN and CDR2 is SVGIG in the germline V gene (reference sequence). Written as DNA, the CDR3 is TGTGCCATAAACCGGGACAGGGGGCCGAAAGGGGCCAACGTCCTGACTTTC. This gives the protein CAINRDRGPKGANVLTF.

This clone has a single count. The chain links TRBV27 to TRBJ2-7; 7 positions agree with TRBD1. There are 13 residues in the CDR3. Trimming cost V 6 bases and J 2 bases; bases outside gene matches: 4. The V gene's germline CDR1 is MNHEY and CDR2 SMNVEV (reference sequence). The CDR3 region is CASRDRMAYEQYF. In DNA form, the CDR3 reads TGTGCCAGCAGGGACAGGATGGCCTACGAGCAGTACTTC.

V gene TRBV11-2 combines with J gene TRBJ1-4; perhaps TRBD1 as D (5 bases). V gave up 8 bases and J gave up 4 bases, with 11 bases separating them. Germline V gene data show CDR1 as SGHAT and CDR2 as FQNNGV. The CDR3 is made up of 13 amino acids. The CDR3 region is CASADSYNEKLFF. The CDR3 nucleotides read TGTGCCAGCGCTGACAGCTATAATGAAAAACTGTTTTTT. The variable domain in full, completed from reference TRBV11-2 and TRBJ1-4, reads EAGVAQSPRYKIIEKRQSVAFWCNPISGHATLYWYQQILGQGPKLLIQFQNNGVVDDSQLPKDRFSAERLKGVDSTLKIQPAKLEDSAVYLCASADSYNEKLFFGSGTQLSVL.